This entry lists 3 T cell receptor beta chains sequenced from one sample in a study of T cells in Graves' hyperthyroidism and ophthalmopathy. It was RNA transcripts that yielded the amplified TCR beta CDR3 regions. With the HTBI primer set, the TCR CDR3 went through a first round of RT-PCR. TCRdb re-called the multiplex PCR reads with MiXCR, one entry per CDR3 protein. Of about 770,000 distinct CDR3 sequences detected, 18% appear once; the ten largest clones hold over 15%. Sequencing was done on a sample of blood. Source of these receptors: a woman aged 45-65 years with Graves' hyperthyroidism that later progressed to Graves' ophthalmopathy.

The genes are TRBV7-6 and TRBJ2-7; 10 bases fit TRBD1. The CDR3 length is 14 residues. The germline CDR1 and CDR2 sequences are SGHVS and FNYEAQ. Trimming removed 5 bases from V and 4 bases from J; junction bases left unmatched: 5. CDR3 protein: CASSGGTGVYEQYF. The CDR3 DNA reads as TGTGCCAGCAGCGGGGGGACAGGGGTTTACGAGCAGTACTTC.

V usage is TRBV6-2 or TRBV6-3 and J usage is TRBJ2-3; 10 bases match TRBD1. The germline gives CDR1 MNHEY, CDR2 SVGEGT. Trimming removed 5 bases from V and 4 bases from J; junction bases left unmatched: 9. The CDR3 consists of 16 residues. CDR3 region: CASSQTGGATSDTQYF. For the CDR3, the DNA is TGTGCCAGCAGTCAGACAGGGGGCGCTACCTCAGATACGCAGTATTTT.

This clonotype occurred many times. This chain joins TRBV3-1 and TRBJ2-2, with 7 bases fitting TRBD1. The J segment lost 7 bases and the V segment lost 2 bases, leaving 7 bases of the junction unmatched. The CDR3 is made up of 15 amino acids. The germline V gene encodes CDR1 LGHDT and CDR2 YNNKEL (reference sequence). CDR3 nucleotide sequence: TGTGCCAGCAGCCAAAGTTCAGGGGGACACGGGGAGCTGTTTTTT. It translates to CASSQSSGGHGELFF.